The 11 T cell receptor beta chains presented below share a single source sample, sequenced in a study of blood T cell repertoires in COVID-19. Data came from immunoSEQ multiplex PCR; TCRdb stores just in-frame clones and leaves some out. The profile shows roughly 40,000 clones, roughly nine tenths of them singletons. Sequenced input: peripheral blood. These receptors were collected from a human donor in a cohort sampled during active COVID-19.

The CDR3 DNA follows: TGTGCCAGCAGCCAAGCCCGGGAGCAGTACTTC. Its translation is CASSQAREQYF. J is TRBJ2-7 and V is TRBV3-1 (or the pseudogene TRBV3-2); D uncertain. Germline V gene sequence: CDR1 LGHDT, CDR2 YNNKEL (reference sequence). V gave up 1 base and J gave up 7 bases, with 5 bases separating them. The CDR3 runs 11 residues.

This chain joins TRBV4-3 and TRBJ1-2, with TRBD1 matching 7 bases. This CDR3 is 13 amino acids long. Germline V lookup: CDR1 LGHNA, CDR2 YSLEER. The ends lost 4 bases at V and 4 bases at J; junction bases unmatched: 3. The CDR3 here is CASSPRDSYGYTF. CDR3 DNA: TGCGCCAGCAGCCCTCGGGACAGCTATGGCTACACCTTC.

The rearrangement joins TRBV5-1 to TRBJ2-5, with a possible D match to TRBD1 (6 bases). V dropped 4 bases and J dropped 3 bases, with 16 bases sitting between them. From germline, CDR1 is SGHRS and CDR2 YFSETQ. This CDR3 comprises 15 residues. This CDR3 is CASSVSPQGKETQYF. The DNA for the CDR3 is TGCGCCAGCAGCGTTTCTCCCCAGGGGAAAGAGACCCAGTACTTC.

The genes are TRBV5-1 and TRBJ2-2, with D maybe TRBD1 (5 bases). The CDR3 totals 15 residues. V lost 0 bases and J lost 0, with 6 bases in between. From germline, CDR1 is SGHRS and CDR2 YFSETQ. The CDR3 reads CASSLDRPNTGELFF. The CDR3 DNA sequence: TGCGCCAGCAGCTTGGACAGGCCGAACACCGGGGAGCTGTTTTTT.

The V and J genes are TRBV7-2 and TRBJ1-1; D possibly corresponds to TRBD1 (6 bases). Germline V lookup: CDR1 SGHTA, CDR2 FQGNSA. CDR3 size: 13 residues. The germline V and J ends were trimmed by 1 base and 6 bases, with 9 bases remaining between them. In DNA form, the CDR3 reads TGTGCCAGCAGCTTAGTAGGGGGGGCTGAAGCTTTCTTT. It codes for CASSLVGGAEAFF. The complete variable domain, with remaining parts taken from reference TRBV7-2 and TRBJ1-1, reads GAGVSQSPSNKVTEKGKDVELRCDPISGHTALYWYRQSLGQGLEFLIYFQGNSAPDKSGLPSDRFSAERTGGSVSTLTIQRTQQEDSAVYLCASSLVGGAEAFFGQGTRLTVV.

This clone was counted once. The rearrangement joins TRBV7-9 to TRBJ2-1; no definite D call. In germline, CDR1 is SEHNR, CDR2 FQNEAQ (reference sequence). The CDR3 runs to 12 residues. Trimming left V 1 base short and J 13 bases short, with 11 bases between. CDR3 amino acids: CASSLDQVDQFF. DNA of the CDR3: TGTGCCAGCAGCTTAGACCAGGTCGACCAGTTCTTC.

V is TRBV4-2 and J is TRBJ2-1, with 12 positions matching TRBD2. The ends lost 4 bases at V and 1 base at J; junction bases unmatched: 14. Germline assignment: CDR1 LGHNA and CDR2 YNFKEQ. The CDR3 is 20 residues long. DNA for the CDR3: TGTGCCAGCAGCCCTCGCCTAGCGGGAGGGTCCCTACGGTCCTACAATGAGCAGTTCTTC. It translates to CASSPRLAGGSLRSYNEQFF.

CDR3 loop: CAWSFGSSYNEQFF. CDR3 DNA: TGTGCCTGGAGTTTTGGTAGCTCCTACAATGAGCAGTTCTTC. The V call is TRBV30, the J call TRBJ2-1; D gene unclear. The V end lost 2 bases, the J end lost 0 bases, and 8 bases lay between the germline ends. The CDR3 totals 14 residues. CDR1 and CDR2 from the germline V gene are GTSNPN and SVGIG (reference sequence).

The chain couples TRBV5-4 to TRBJ2-4; TRBD1 might be the D (5 bases). The germline gives CDR1 SGHNT, CDR2 YYREEE (reference sequence). This CDR3 contains 15 residues. Trimming pared 3 bases from V and 0 bases from J, leaving 10 bases between. The CDR3 sequence: CASSSIRGAKNIQYF. As DNA, the CDR3 is TGTGCCAGCAGCTCGATAAGGGGAGCCAAAAACATTCAGTACTTC.

The chain links TRBV19 to TRBJ2-1; 10 nucleotides agree with TRBD2. The CDR3 has 15 amino acids. CDR1 and CDR2 from the germline V gene are LNHDA and SQIVND (reference sequence). V dropped 3 bases and J dropped 5; count of bases not matched to a gene: 4. The CDR3 reads CASSIPSGGHNEQFF. As DNA, the CDR3 is TGTGCCAGTAGTATCCCTAGCGGGGGTCACAATGAGCAGTTCTTC.

The table lists this clone with a count of one. CDR3: CASGGTGVGELFF. The CDR3 nucleotides read TGTGCCAGCGGCGGGACAGGGGTCGGGGAGCTGTTTTTT. The rearrangement links TRBV7-9 to TRBJ2-2, with 10 bases that match TRBD1. Germline V gives CDR1 SEHNR, CDR2 FQNEAQ (reference sequence). The trim removed 8 bases at V and 7 bases at J, leaving 4 bases unmatched. This CDR3 is built from 13 residues.